These 23 T cell receptor beta chains originate from one sample sequenced in a study of OX40 agonist ivuxolimab in advanced cancers. Sequencing used immunoSEQ multiplex PCR; TCRdb keeps in-frame clones, though not all of them. The sample records over 20,000 clones, 65% to 80% being singletons. The specimen was CD4+ or CD8+ T cells sorted from blood, collected in a trial of the OX40 agonist ivuxolimab. The receptors here all came from an adult with an advanced solid tumor such as melanoma, head and neck, liver or kidney cancer.

This clone is medium-sized within its sample. The chain recombines TRBV28 with TRBJ2-7, with 8 bases identical to TRBD1. With 2 bases clipped from V and 3 bases from J, the junction kept 12 bases outside the gene matches. CDR1 is MDHEN, CDR2 SYDVKM, per germline. CDR3 length: 17 residues. For the CDR3, the DNA is TGTGCCAGCAGTTTAAAGAGCTGGGGGACAGGCTTCTACGAGCAGTACTTC. Amino acids: CASSLKSWGTGFYEQYF.

The chain couples TRBV18 to TRBJ1-4, with unresolved D. Trimming removed 3 bases at V and 0 bases at J, with 8 bases between. The CDR3 sequence is 15 residues long. From germline, CDR1 is KGHSH and CDR2 LQKENI. The CDR3 is CASSPGRATNEKLFF. CDR3 DNA sequence: TGTGCCAGCTCACCCGGACGGGCAACTAATGAAAAACTGTTTTTT.

The CDR3 DNA reads as TGTGCCAGCAGCACGGCAGGGCTAAATGAGCAGTTCTTC. The encoded protein is CASSTAGLNEQFF. The gene calls are TRBV9 and TRBJ2-1, with a possible D match to TRBD1 (5 bases). Per the germline V gene, CDR1 is SGDLS and CDR2 is YYNGEE. The ends were cut back, 4 bases at V and 7 bases at J, with 12 bases in the middle. This CDR3 has 13 residues. Full variable domain (remainder filled in from reference TRBV9 and TRBJ2-1): DSGVTQTPKHLITATGQRVTLRCSPRSGDLSVYWYQQSLDQGLQFLIQYYNGEERAKGNILERFSAQQFPDLHSELNLSSLELGDSALYFCASSTAGLNEQFFGPGTRLTVL.

The chain links TRBV4-3 to TRBJ1-6, with TRBD1 as a possible D gene (5 bases). Trimming cost V 0 bases and J 0 bases, with 12 bases left between them. Germline CDR1 is LGHNA and CDR2 is YSLEER. This CDR3 spans 18 amino acids. Here the CDR3 reads CASSQDWDGGSYNSPLHF. The CDR3 nucleotides read TGCGCCAGCAGCCAAGACTGGGACGGCGGCTCCTATAATTCACCCCTCCACTTT.

The V and J genes are TRBV5-6 and TRBJ1-2; D is possibly TRBD1 (5 bases). Germline V lookup: CDR1 SGHDT, CDR2 YYEEEE. The CDR3 spans 16 residues. The V end lost 3 bases, the J end lost 3 bases, and 18 bases lay between the germline ends. The CDR3: CASSSEGTVYYYGYTF. CDR3 coding DNA: TGTGCCAGCAGCTCTGAAGGGACTGTTTACTACTATGGCTACACCTTC.

This clone came up once. V is TRBV6-1 and J is TRBJ2-7, with 8 bases lining up with TRBD2. The CDR3 sequence is 15 residues long. Germline V gene lookup returns CDR1 MNHNS and CDR2 SASEGT. With V trimmed by 5 bases and J by 6 bases, 12 bases remained unmatched. Here the CDR3 reads CASSPPKAGGAEQYF. As DNA, the CDR3 is TGTGCCAGCAGTCCCCCTAAGGCGGGGGGCGCCGAGCAGTACTTC.

This chain connects TRBV7-6 to TRBJ2-2; possibly TRBD1 for D (6 bases). The germline V gene has CDR1 SGHVS and CDR2 FNYEAQ. This CDR3 contains 16 residues. The V and J ends lost 4 bases and 4 bases respectively, with 16 bases between them. The CDR3 loop is CASSSRPQGSTGELFF. In nucleotides, the CDR3 is TGTGCCAGCAGCTCACGACCACAGGGTTCCACCGGGGAGCTGTTTTTT. The entire variable domain, with the rest obtained from reference TRBV7-6 and TRBJ2-2, is as follows: GAGVSQSPRYKVTKRGQDVALRCDPISGHVSLYWYRQALGQGPEFLTYFNYEAQQDKSGLPNDRFSAERPEGSISTLTIQRTEQRDSAMYRCASSSRPQGSTGELFFGEGSRLTVL.

The chain uses TRBV6-5 and TRBJ1-2; the D gene is possibly TRBD1 (5 bases). Trimming shortened V by 4 bases and J by 4 bases, and 13 bases separated the two germline ends. The CDR3 is made up of 14 amino acids. Germline assignment: CDR1 MNHEY and CDR2 SVGAGI. The CDR3 coding sequence is TGTGCCAGCAGTTCAGGGCTTGTCGGCTATGGCTACACCTTC. The encoded protein is CASSSGLVGYGYTF.

In its sample, this clone was seen a few times. The chain carries TRBV2 and TRBJ1-2; D unresolved. CDR1 and CDR2 (germline): SNHLY, FYNNEI. The CDR3 length is 13 residues. Deletions cut 6 bases from V and 6 bases from J, with 14 bases between. Here the CDR3 DNA reads TGTGCCAGCAGCGGACGGCCCAAGGATGGCTACACCTTC. Translating it yields CASSGRPKDGYTF.

J is TRBJ2-3 and V is TRBV7-9; weak D call: TRBD1 (6 bases). Between the trimmed V and J ends, which lost 1 base and 6 bases, there was a span of 17 bases. This CDR3 is built from 16 residues. The germline gives CDR1 SEHNR, CDR2 FQNEAQ (reference sequence). This chain's CDR3 is CASSLGHRVLGDTQYF. The DNA of the CDR3 is TGTGCCAGCAGCTTAGGCCACAGGGTTTTGGGGGATACGCAGTATTTT.

This rearrangement joins TRBV5-8 to TRBJ2-7, with a tentative D call TRBD2 (6 bases). Germline V gene sequence: CDR1 SGHTS, CDR2 YDEGEE. The CDR3 consists of 14 residues. V lost 4 bases to trimming and J lost 3 bases, with 14 bases between them. The CDR3 nucleotides are TGTGCCAGCAGCCAGCAAGAGGGAGGCTACGAGCAGTACTTC. Protein product: CASSQQEGGYEQYF.

The chain couples TRBV5-5 to TRBJ1-2, with no clear D. CDR1 is SGHKS and CDR2 is YYEKEE in the germline V gene (reference sequence). This CDR3 spans 15 amino acids. V lost 2 bases and J 8 bases, leaving 19 bases between the germline ends. DNA for the CDR3: TGTGCCAGCAGCTTTCAACTAGACCTCCCGGGAGGCTACACCTTC. Its protein is CASSFQLDLPGGYTF.

This sequence joins TRBV6-5 and TRBJ1-4; 9 nucleotides agree with TRBD1. Germline assignment: CDR1 MNHEY and CDR2 SVGAGI. The CDR3 is made up of 15 amino acids. Trimming removed 4 bases from V and 5 bases from J; junction bases left unmatched: 5. The CDR3 protein is CASSSMGQGNEKLFF. Written as DNA, the CDR3 is TGTGCCAGCAGTTCCATGGGACAGGGAAATGAAAAACTGTTTTTT.

V and J are TRBV7-8 and TRBJ2-3; perhaps TRBD1 as D (6 bases). V dropped 3 bases and J dropped 4 bases, with 14 bases sitting between them. CDR3 size: 15 residues. Germline CDR1 is SGHVS and CDR2 is FQNEAQ. For the CDR3, the DNA is TGTGCCAGCAGCTTGACGACAGGCTTAGCAGATACGCAGTATTTT. Translating it yields CASSLTTGLADTQYF. Full variable domain (rest looked up from reference TRBV7-8 and TRBJ2-3): GAGVSQSPRYKVAKRGQDVALRCDPISGHVSLFWYQQALGQGPEFLTYFQNEAQLDKSGLPSDRFFAERPEGSVSTLKIQRTQQEDSAVYLCASSLTTGLADTQYFGPGTRLTVL.

This clone came up once. CDR3 sequence: CASSLGQENYEQYF. The DNA for the CDR3 is TGTGCCAGCAGCTTGGGACAGGAGAACTACGAGCAGTACTTC. This chain joins TRBV5-4 and TRBJ2-7; a weak D match, TRBD1 (6 bases). The CDR3 is 14 amino acids. CDR1 and CDR2 from the germline V gene are SGHNT and YYREEE (reference sequence). V lost 0 bases and J lost 3, with 10 bases in between.

The chain is built from TRBV7-2 and TRBJ2-3; 7 bases fit TRBD2. The CDR3 loop spans 15 amino acids. Germline CDR1 is SGHTA and CDR2 is FQGNSA. Germline trimming cut 6 bases from V and 4 bases from J; bases unmatched to any gene: 10. In nucleotides, the CDR3 is TGTGCCAGCAGGCCTGGGAGGGCCAGTTCAGATACGCAGTATTTT. It is translated as CASRPGRASSDTQYF.

This clone has a handful of counts. This chain links TRBV5-4 with TRBJ2-7, with D perhaps matching TRBD1 (6 bases). V was shortened by 0 bases and J by 5 bases, with 6 bases between the two germline ends. The CDR3 is 12 residues long. The germline gives CDR1 SGHNT, CDR2 YYREEE (reference sequence). The CDR3 region is CASSLDRDEQYF. The CDR3 DNA follows: TGTGCCAGCAGCTTGGACAGGGACGAGCAGTACTTC.

This clone appeared a single time. This chain joins TRBV7-3 and TRBJ1-1, with D uncertain. The CDR3 contains 14 residues. V was shortened by 2 bases and J by 4 bases, with 11 bases between the two germline ends. Germline V gene lookup returns CDR1 SGHTA and CDR2 FQGTGA. The CDR3 DNA reads as TGTGCCAGCAGCTTAGCGTGGGCGGGCACTGAAGCTTTCTTT. This translates into CASSLAWAGTEAFF.

The CDR3 is CASSPQRGEYEQYF. Written as DNA, the CDR3 is TGTGCCAGCAGTCCACAGCGCGGCGAGTACGAGCAGTACTTC. The V call is TRBV27, the J call TRBJ2-7; D is unresolved. Per germline, CDR1 MNHEY and CDR2 SMNVEV (reference sequence). The CDR3 is made up of 14 amino acids. The V gene lost 5 bases and the J gene lost 4 bases, with 15 bases spanning the gap.

This clone showed up just once. J is TRBJ1-2 and V is TRBV7-6; a possible D gene is TRBD1 (6 bases). The V gene's germline CDR1 is SGHVS and CDR2 FNYEAQ. The CDR3 spans 15 residues. The germline V and J ends were trimmed by 1 base and 6 bases, with 15 bases remaining between them. Written as DNA, the CDR3 is TGTGCCAGCAGCTTAGAGGAGACAGGAGGGGATGGCTACACCTTC. As protein: CASSLEETGGDGYTF.

This clone was picked up a small number of times. V is TRBV13 and J is TRBJ1-5; tentative D call: TRBD1 (6 bases). This CDR3 has 12 residues. The germline V gene encodes CDR1 PRHDT and CDR2 FYEKMQ (reference sequence). Trimming shortened V by 3 bases and J by 11 bases, and 11 bases separated the two germline ends. CDR3 sequence reads: CASSLNRQAQHF. In nucleotides, the CDR3 is TGTGCCAGCAGCTTGAATAGACAGGCCCAGCATTTT. The complete variable domain, with remaining parts taken from reference TRBV13 and TRBJ1-5, reads AAGVIQSPRHLIKEKRETATLKCYPIPRHDTVYWYQQGPGQDPQFLISFYEKMQSDKGSIPDRFSAQQFSDYHSELNMSSLELGDSALYFCASSLNRQAQHFGDGTRLSIL.

The chain uses TRBV18 and TRBJ1-5; 7 bases map to TRBD1. Germline CDR1 and CDR2: KGHSH and LQKENI. Trimming took 1 base from V and 2 from J; bases not matched to a gene: 2. This CDR3 region has 15 residues. The CDR3 DNA reads TGTGCCAGCTCACCACTAGGGACAGGCAATCAGCCCCAGCATTTT. Its translation is CASSPLGTGNQPQHF.

This clone has only a few counts. The rearrangement links TRBV6-1 to TRBJ2-6, with D tentatively TRBD1 (5 bases). CDR1 and CDR2 from the germline V gene are MNHNS and SASEGT. This CDR3 comprises 14 residues. Trimming cost V 8 bases and J 2 bases, with 10 bases left between them. This CDR3 is CASARAPGANVLTF. CDR3 DNA: TGTGCCAGCGCCAGGGCCCCTGGGGCCAACGTCCTGACTTTC.